The sequence of this T cell receptor (beta chain) was determined in a study of Tregs in tolerant kidney transplant recipients. The table came from immunoSEQ multiplex PCR; TCRdb's copy has only in-frame clones and leaves some out. The table includes some 240,000 clones, approximately 84% detected once. CD4+CD25+CD127- Tregs, CD4+CD25- non-Tregs, CD4 and CD8 cells were sorted. Trimming removed 7 bases from V and 3 bases from J, with 10 bases in between. In germline, CDR1 is SNHLY, CDR2 FYNNEI. This CDR3 has 13 amino acids. Sequenced sample: CD4+ T cells from blood. The V call is TRBV2, the J call TRBJ1-3; D not resolved. This sequence originates from a human donor in good health. As DNA, the CDR3 is TGTGCCAGCATGCCCCGTTTTGGAAACACCATATATTTT. Its protein is CASMPRFGNTIYF.